This record covers a single T cell receptor (beta chain). This clonotype was seen only a few times. No cognate antigen has been identified for it. No qualities accompany the bases; no much larger clone lies one base away. The library was prepared using PCR. Sequencing relied on an Illumina HiSeq 4000. Bulk TCR libraries were prepared as previously described, using TCR primers listed in Table S5. The Qiagen AllPrep DNA/RNA kit was used to purify total RNA. Before analysis, reads from multiple sequencing runs of one library were combined. From the authors' description of their analysis: Only reads with exact TCR constant sequence were kept, trimmed to 150 nt, and grouped by their 12-nt molecular barcodes. Reads within each barcode group were sub-clustered using a 15% Levenshtein threshold, and quality-weighted consensus sequences were constructed for each RNA molecule. Non-functional sequences were discarded, and so were lower-count sequences lying one edit away from another sequence. Based on fitting two negative binomial distributions, any barcode sub-cluster with under 20% of the maximum read count was discarded. TCRdb trimmed public reads at Q25 via fastp, called clones via MiXCR and kept in-frame beta chains. Identical CDR3 proteins give one entry, which carries the most common genes and DNA. TCRdb's processing, not the study's, gives the V and J calls here. The sample profile shows about 510,000 distinct CDR3 sequences; around 21% of them were found once. Of the sample, about 0.84% falls within the top ten clones.

The source of the sample is a study of molecular identifiers for immune sequencing clone quantification (dated by TCRdb to 2016 to 2019). About the full investigation: For a replicate experiment, the RNA from either approximately 20,000 or 100,000 naive CD8 T cells was divided into five aliquots, and four of those aliquots went on to sequencing. The study was a methods study using CD8 T cells to benchmark molecular-identifier clustering-based TCR repertoire sequencing (MIDCIRS) and TCR RNA copy counting.

Findings and caveats that apply to the study as a whole: Around 2.8 recovered TCR RNA copies per cell were obtained by modeling, versus about ten by digital PCR, implying a capture efficiency of about 30%. In CMV-specific effector cells, clones with more than 20 RNA copies accounted for over 99% of molecules, whereas in naive cells such clones accounted for under 1%. The naive libraries included spiked-in Jurkat TCR RNA (roughly nine copies' worth), and this Jurkat TCR RNA is not part of the donor repertoire. The sizes of highly expanded clones could end up underestimated when identical TCR molecules share a barcode. A single cell's worth of spiked-in Jurkat TCR RNA was reported detectable even among 850,000 to 1,000,000 naive CD8 T cells. When barcode sub-clustering was not used, chimeric consensus sequences inflated TCR diversity, with chimeras reaching as high as 47%.

Measured from the cysteine to the phenylalanine, the CDR3 is 14 residues long. Kept here is only the CDR3 DNA, which spans 42 bases and is read in frame from base 1. V and J are truncated by 8 bases and 2 bases respectively, leaving an intervening sequence of 12 bases. Naive CD8 T cell libraries were made from about 21,000 to 970,000 sorted cells using 10%, 30% or 50% of purified RNA. Naive CD8 T cells, defined as CD8+CD4-CCR7+CD45RA+, were FACS-sorted into RLT Plus buffer on a BD FACSAria II. To test detection sensitivity, Jurkat RNA equal to ten TCR copies was added to samples of about 20,000-1,000,000 naive CD8 T cells. Enrichment of CD8 T cells was done with RosetteSep CD8+ T Cell Enrichment Cocktail plus Ficoll-Paque, and ACK red cell lysis came afterward.

The sequencing sample was made of naive CD8+ T cells from blood, with Jurkat cell RNA spiked in. The intended sense of this specimen's cell subset or site label: FACS-sorted CD8+CD4-CCR7+CD45RA+ naive T cells. The sequence derives from a human donor in good health. Some libraries in this study had Jurkat cell RNA spiked in. This chain joins TRBV12-3 or TRBV12-4 to TRBJ1-4; the D gene cannot be resolved reliably. CDR3 sequence: CASGSGLTNEKLFF. The DNA is TGTGCCAGCGGGTCGGGGTTGACTAATGAAAAACTGTTTTTT.